The 18 T cell receptor beta chains reported below all come from one sample, sequenced in a study of T cell clones after liver transplantation. TCRdb keeps only in-frame clones here, not all; method: immunoSEQ multiplex PCR. The sample lists about 51,000 clones, roughly nine tenths occurring once. The sequences come from CD8+ T cells from blood, collected 12 months after liver transplant. These receptors all stem from a human patient who received a liver transplant. The T cells may partly be graft donor cells.

This clone was observed a handful of times. The chain is built from TRBV4-1 and TRBJ2-2; no reliable D call. Germline-derived CDR1 and CDR2 are MGHRA and YSYEKL. Between the trimmed V and J ends, which lost 4 bases and 3 bases, there was a span of 6 bases. CDR3 length: 13 residues. The CDR3 nucleotides are TGCGCCAGCAGCCCCCGGGACACCGGGGAGCTGTTTTTT. Protein product: CASSPRDTGELFF.

The chain joins TRBV28 to TRBJ2-7; 8 nucleotides agree with TRBD1. Germline assignment: CDR1 MDHEN and CDR2 SYDVKM. Trimming removed 8 bases from V and 5 bases from J; junction bases left unmatched: 8. The CDR3 has 13 amino acids. CDR3 loop: CASFGQGGHEQYF. In DNA form, the CDR3 reads TGTGCCAGCTTCGGACAGGGAGGCCACGAGCAGTACTTC.

This chain links TRBV19 with TRBJ2-7; no reliable D call. The CDR3 totals 15 residues. With 1 base removed from V and 2 bases from J, the gap between germline ends came to 12 bases. Germline CDR1 LNHDA, CDR2 SQIVND (reference sequence). CDR3: CASSIGGWEAYEQYF. DNA of the CDR3: TGTGCCAGTAGTATAGGAGGTTGGGAAGCCTACGAGCAGTACTTC.

The rearrangement uses TRBV13 and TRBJ1-1; no firm D call. The V gene's germline CDR1 is PRHDT and CDR2 FYEKMQ (reference sequence). CDR3 size: 16 residues. Trimming shortened V by 1 base and J by 5 bases, and 17 bases separated the two germline ends. CDR3 in DNA: TGTGCCAGCAGCTTAGCCCTGCTGTCCCCGGGGACTGAAGCTTTCTTT. This codes for CASSLALLSPGTEAFF. Based on the CDR3 plus reference TRBV13 and TRBJ1-1, the full variable domain is AAGVIQSPRHLIKEKRETATLKCYPIPRHDTVYWYQQGPGQDPQFLISFYEKMQSDKGSIPDRFSAQQFSDYHSELNMSSLELGDSALYFCASSLALLSPGTEAFFGQGTRLTVV.

The table lists this clone with a few counts. The chain uses TRBV27 and TRBJ1-2; a weak D match, TRBD1 (5 bases). The CDR3 runs 13 residues. Germline CDR1 and CDR2: MNHEY and SMNVEV (reference sequence). The V gene lost 3 bases and the J gene lost 5 bases, with 10 bases spanning the gap. Here the CDR3 reads CASSLTAVYGYTF. As DNA, the CDR3 is TGTGCCAGCAGTTTGACAGCCGTTTATGGCTACACCTTC.

The chain carries TRBV6-5 and TRBJ2-2; 7 bases map to TRBD1. With V trimmed by 7 bases and J by 2 bases, 7 bases remained unmatched. The CDR3 runs to 15 residues. Germline CDR1 MNHEY, CDR2 SVGAGI. CDR3 amino acids: CASTLGQPNTGELFF. The CDR3 DNA follows: TGTGCCAGCACCTTGGGACAGCCAAACACCGGGGAGCTGTTTTTT.

The rearrangement links TRBV6-5 to TRBJ1-2, with TRBD1 as a possible D gene (5 bases). The V end was cut by 3 bases, the J end by 6 bases, with 20 bases between. The CDR3 contains 16 residues. Germline-derived CDR1 and CDR2 are MNHEY and SVGAGI. The CDR3: CASSYPRRGEEDGYTF. CDR3 sequence (DNA): TGTGCCAGCAGTTATCCCCGGAGAGGGGAAGAAGATGGCTACACCTTC.

V is TRBV19 and J is TRBJ2-1, with 7 bases lining up with TRBD2. V was clipped by 4 bases and J by 10 bases; unmatched bases: 16. The CDR3 extends over 16 amino acids. Germline V gives CDR1 LNHDA, CDR2 SQIVND (reference sequence). CDR3 nucleotide sequence: TGTGCCAGTAGTACGTTTGTGACGGGAGGCTTCGTGGAGCAGTTCTTC. Protein: CASSTFVTGGFVEQFF.

The CDR3 bases are TGTGCCAGCAGTCCTCGGGGCGGAGGGAACTATGGCTACACCTTC. Translated, it gives CASSPRGGGNYGYTF. V usage is TRBV6-5 and J usage is TRBJ1-2, with D possibly being TRBD1 (5 bases). Germline assignment: CDR1 MNHEY and CDR2 SVGAGI. The CDR3 is 15 amino acids. V dropped 5 bases and J dropped 2 bases, with 15 bases sitting between them.

The CDR3 bases are TGCGCCAGCAGCTACGGTGGGGGGTTGAACACTGAAGCTTTCTTT. It codes for CASSYGGGLNTEAFF. V gene TRBV5-1 combines with J gene TRBJ1-1; a possible D gene is TRBD1 (5 bases). This CDR3 is built from 15 residues. Germline CDR1 is SGHRS and CDR2 is YFSETQ. The V end lost 3 bases, the J end lost 0 bases, and 12 bases lay between the germline ends. Drawing the rest from reference TRBV5-1 and TRBJ1-1, the complete variable domain is KAGVTQTPRYLIKTRGQQVTLSCSPISGHRSVSWYQQTPGQGLQFLFEYFSETQRNKGNFPGRFSGRQFSNSRSEMNVSTLELGDSALYLCASSYGGGLNTEAFFGQGTRLTVV.

The CDR3: CASSLGGSYEQYF. The CDR3 DNA follows: TGTGCCAGCAGCTTAGGGGGGAGTTACGAGCAGTACTTC. The genes are TRBV11-2 and TRBJ2-7; tentatively, D is TRBD1 or TRBD2 (5 bases each). Germline CDR1 and CDR2: SGHAT and FQNNGV. V was clipped by 1 base and J by 4 bases, with 8 bases between them. This CDR3 spans 13 amino acids.

V and J are TRBV5-1 and TRBJ1-1, with D tentatively TRBD1 (6 bases). CDR3 length: 14 amino acids. V was clipped by 1 base and J by 1 base, with 8 bases between them. The germline CDR1 and CDR2 sequences are SGHRS and YFSETQ. Written as DNA, the CDR3 is TGCGCCAGCAGCTTGCAACAGGGGAACACTGAAGCTTTCTTT. Its translation: CASSLQQGNTEAFF.

The chain is built from TRBV11-2 and TRBJ2-1; 8 nucleotides line up with TRBD2. V shed 1 base and J 8 bases; nucleotides not matched to a gene: 10. The CDR3 is made up of 16 amino acids. Germline values: CDR1 SGHAT, CDR2 FQNNGV. CDR3 nucleotides: TGTGCCAGCAGCTTAGTGTCGAGCGGGAGAGGGTATGAGCAGTTCTTC. It is translated as CASSLVSSGRGYEQFF.

The V gene is TRBV28, the J gene TRBJ2-5, with a possible D match to TRBD1 (5 bases). This CDR3 spans 13 amino acids. Germline-derived CDR1 and CDR2 are MDHEN and SYDVKM. The V and J ends lost 7 bases and 2 bases respectively, with 11 bases between them. The CDR3 loop is CASKGPEQETQYF. CDR3 in DNA: TGTGCCAGCAAGGGGCCAGAGCAAGAGACCCAGTACTTC. Using reference TRBV28 and TRBJ2-5 for the parts outside the CDR3, the full variable domain is DVKVTQSSRYLVKRTGEKVFLECVQDMDHENMFWYRQDPGLGLRLIYFSYDVKMKEKGDIPEGYSVSREKKERFSLILESASTNQTSMYLCASKGPEQETQYFGPGTRLLVL.

This chain joins TRBV27 and TRBJ2-6; D perhaps matches TRBD2 (5 bases). The CDR3 has 20 residues. Deletions cut 1 base from V and 4 bases from J, with 23 bases between. The germline CDR1 and CDR2 sequences are MNHEY and SMNVEV (reference sequence). The CDR3 DNA sequence: TGTGCCAGCAGTTTATATCACCCAAGGTTAACGGGGTTAGGGGCCAACGTCCTGACTTTC. Its protein is CASSLYHPRLTGLGANVLTF.

The rearrangement links TRBV6-6 to TRBJ2-7, with D possibly matching TRBD1 (8 bases). The V gene's germline CDR1 is MNHNY and CDR2 SVGAGI (reference sequence). Trimming took off 4 bases at V and 2 bases at J, with 12 bases between the two ends. The CDR3 length is 14 residues. In nucleotides, the CDR3 is TGTGCCAGCAGTTTACAGGGGGGGGCCTACGAGCAGTACTTC. This encodes CASSLQGGAYEQYF.

The genes are TRBV27 and TRBJ2-7; 7 bases are a match to TRBD2. Unmatched junction bases numbered 9, after V lost 5 bases and J lost 2 bases. Germline V gives CDR1 MNHEY, CDR2 SMNVEV (reference sequence). There are 15 residues in the CDR3. The CDR3 DNA sequence: TGTGCCAGCAGTCCTGCTAGCGGTTTAACCTACGAGCAGTACTTC. Translated, it gives CASSPASGLTYEQYF.

The chain links TRBV7-9 to TRBJ2-7; 7 bases agree with TRBD2. The ends lost 4 bases at V and 2 bases at J; junction bases unmatched: 8. The CDR3 consists of 15 residues. Germline V gives CDR1 SEHNR, CDR2 FQNEAQ (reference sequence). The CDR3 here is CASSSVRDYPYEQYF. CDR3 DNA: TGTGCCAGCAGCTCCGTCCGGGACTACCCCTACGAGCAGTACTTC.